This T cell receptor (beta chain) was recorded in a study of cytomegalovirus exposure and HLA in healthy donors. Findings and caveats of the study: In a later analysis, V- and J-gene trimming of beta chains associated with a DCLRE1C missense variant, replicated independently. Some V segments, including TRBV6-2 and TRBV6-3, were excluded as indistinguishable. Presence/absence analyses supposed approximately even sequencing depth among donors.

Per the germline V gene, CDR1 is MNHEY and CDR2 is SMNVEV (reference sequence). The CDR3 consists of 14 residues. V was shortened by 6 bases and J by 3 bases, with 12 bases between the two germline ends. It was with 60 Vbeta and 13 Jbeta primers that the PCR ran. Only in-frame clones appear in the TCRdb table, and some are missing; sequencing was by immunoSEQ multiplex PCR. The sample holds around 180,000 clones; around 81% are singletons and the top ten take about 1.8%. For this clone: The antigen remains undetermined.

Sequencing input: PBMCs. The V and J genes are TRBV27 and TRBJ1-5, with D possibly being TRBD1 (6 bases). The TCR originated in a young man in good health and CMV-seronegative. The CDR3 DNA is TGTGCCAGCAGCTATGGACAGCTCAATCAGCCCCAGCATTTT. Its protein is CASSYGQLNQPQHF.